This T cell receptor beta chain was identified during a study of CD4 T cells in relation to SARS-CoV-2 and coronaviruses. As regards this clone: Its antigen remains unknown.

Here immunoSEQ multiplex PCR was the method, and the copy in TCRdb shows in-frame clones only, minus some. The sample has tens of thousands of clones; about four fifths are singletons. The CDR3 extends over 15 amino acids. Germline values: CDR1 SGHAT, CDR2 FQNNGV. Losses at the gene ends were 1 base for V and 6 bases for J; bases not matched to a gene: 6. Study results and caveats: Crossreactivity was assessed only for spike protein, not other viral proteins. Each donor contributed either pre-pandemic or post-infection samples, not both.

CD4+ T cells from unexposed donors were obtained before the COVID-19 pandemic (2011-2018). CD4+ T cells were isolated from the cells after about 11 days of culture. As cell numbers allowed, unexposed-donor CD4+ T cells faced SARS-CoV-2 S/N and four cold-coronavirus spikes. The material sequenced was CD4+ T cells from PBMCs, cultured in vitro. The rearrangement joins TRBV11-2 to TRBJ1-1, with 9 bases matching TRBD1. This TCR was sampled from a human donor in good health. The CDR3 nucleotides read TGTGCCAGCAGCTTAGGTGGGACAGGGAGTCCTGAAGCTTTCTTT. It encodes CASSLGGTGSPEAFF.